The 16 T cell receptor beta chains given below trace back to one sample, sequenced in a study of T cells in Graves' hyperthyroidism and ophthalmopathy. The investigators amplified TCR beta CDR3 regions from RNA transcripts. A set of HTBI primers served as the primers for a first-round RT-PCR of the TCR CDR3. TCRdb re-derived calls from the multiplex PCR reads in MiXCR, one entry per CDR3 protein. The sample yields about 690,000 distinct CDR3 sequences, 15% to 20% seen once. Sample: blood. These receptor sequences come from a man in his forties or fifties with Graves' hyperthyroidism.

This clonotype was seen repeatedly, ten times or more. The DNA of the CDR3 is TGTGCCAGCAGCTTAGCGACAGGGTTGAACGAGCAGTACTTC. It specifies CASSLATGLNEQYF. The chain joins TRBV11-1 to TRBJ2-7, with TRBD1 identical over 7 bases. The germline V gene encodes CDR1 SGHAT and CDR2 FQDESV (reference sequence). This CDR3 is built from 14 residues. J gave up 5 bases and V 0 bases, and 4 bases lay outside the gene matches.

On this clonotype: A much larger clone differs by one base, so this may be a read error. This chain links TRBV12-3 or TRBV12-4 with TRBJ1-5; no definite D call. The CDR3 contains 13 residues. The CDR3 sequence: CASMRDSNQTQHF. DNA for the CDR3: TGTGCCAGCATGAGGGATAGCAATCAGACCCAGCATTTT.

This clonotype came up many times. The chain is built from TRBV6-5 and TRBJ1-1; D remains unclear. The CDR3 extends over 18 amino acids. V was trimmed by 2 bases and J by 8 bases, leaving 27 bases between them. Germline loops: CDR1 MNHEY, CDR2 SVGAGI. The CDR3 spells CASSYPRSTGVGYDEAFF. The CDR3 coding sequence is TGTGCCAGCAGTTACCCGCGATCTACGGGAGTCGGCTATGACGAAGCTTTCTTT.

This clonotype was seen ten or more times. This sequence joins TRBV11-2 and TRBJ2-5; weak D call: TRBD2 (6 bases). V was trimmed by 0 bases and J by 2 bases, leaving 10 bases between them. This CDR3 is 15 amino acids long. Germline loops: CDR1 SGHAT, CDR2 FQNNGV. The CDR3 DNA reads TGTGCCAGCAGCTTAGAGGCTAGCGAGCAAGAGACCCAGTACTTC. Its translation: CASSLEASEQETQYF.

This chain connects TRBV25-1 to TRBJ2-1; 8 bases are shared with TRBD2. The CDR3 is made up of 17 amino acids. V gave up 2 bases and J gave up 5 bases; unmatched junction bases: 11. Germline loops: CDR1 MGHDK, CDR2 SYGVNS. CDR3 amino acids: CASSEVAGGRYHNEQFF. The CDR3 DNA reads TGTGCCAGCAGTGAAGTCGCTGGCGGGAGGTACCACAATGAGCAGTTCTTC. Combining the CDR3 with reference TRBV25-1 and TRBJ2-1 gives the whole variable domain EADIYQTPRYLVIGTGKKITLECSQTMGHDKMYWYQQDPGMELHLIHYSYGVNSTEKGDLSSESTVSRIRTEHFPLTLESARPSHTSQYLCASSEVAGGRYHNEQFFGPGTRLTVL.

The chain has TRBV25-1 and TRBJ2-2; D gene uncertain. Per the germline V gene, CDR1 is MGHDK and CDR2 is SYGVNS. V was clipped by 3 bases and J by 0 bases, with 5 bases between them. CDR3 size: 14 residues. The CDR3 spells CASSDPPNTGELFF. The CDR3, as DNA: TGTGCCAGCAGTGACCCTCCGAACACCGGGGAGCTGTTTTTT.

This clonotype was counted ten times or more. V usage is TRBV14 and J usage is TRBJ2-3, with 8 bases that match TRBD1. The CDR3 contains 18 residues. Germline values: CDR1 SGHDN, CDR2 FVKESK. With V trimmed by 0 bases and J by 5 bases, 13 bases remained unmatched. The CDR3 spells CASSQDPDRGRYKDTQYF. CDR3 nucleotide sequence: TGTGCCAGCAGCCAAGATCCCGACAGGGGCCGATATAAAGATACGCAGTATTTT.

This clonotype has ten or more counts. The chain uses TRBV5-1 and TRBJ1-1; D possibly corresponds to TRBD1 (5 bases). Trimming took 1 base from V and 1 from J, leaving 8 bases between them. Germline V gene sequence: CDR1 SGHRS, CDR2 YFSETQ. The length of the CDR3 is 14 residues. CDR3 sequence reads: CASSLWGQNTEAFF. CDR3 coding DNA: TGCGCCAGCAGCTTGTGGGGCCAGAACACTGAAGCTTTCTTT.

This clonotype was seen at least ten times. The rearrangement joins TRBV27 to TRBJ1-1; possibly TRBD1 for D (5 bases). Looked up from germline, CDR1 is MNHEY and CDR2 is SMNVEV (reference sequence). V was pared by 10 bases and J by 0 bases, with 12 bases between. The CDR3 contains 13 residues. CDR3 residues: CATSPQVNTEAFF. The DNA for the CDR3 is TGTGCCACCTCACCACAGGTGAACACTGAAGCTTTCTTT.

This clonotype was detected many times. The chain is built from TRBV2 and TRBJ1-2; 8 bases match TRBD1. This CDR3 has 14 residues. Germline loops: CDR1 SNHLY, CDR2 FYNNEI. After removal of 1 base from V and 2 bases from J, the junction contained 0 bases not matched to a gene. The CDR3 region has the DNA TGTGCCAGCAGTGAAGGGACAGGGAACTATGGCTACACCTTC. Translation: CASSEGTGNYGYTF. Supplemented by reference TRBV2 and TRBJ1-2, the full variable domain reads EPEVTQTPSHQVTQMGQEVILRCVPISNHLYFYWYRQILGQKVEFLVSFYNNEISEKSEIFDDQFSVERPDGSNFTLKIRSTKLEDSAMYFCASSEGTGNYGYTFGSGTRLTVV.

This clonotype was detected ten times or more. The gene calls are TRBV20-1 and TRBJ2-1; D not certain. The V end lost 6 bases, the J end lost 8 bases, and 11 bases lay between the germline ends. This CDR3 contains 11 residues. In germline, CDR1 is DFQATT, CDR2 SNEGSKA (reference sequence). The CDR3 DNA sequence: TGCAGTGCCGCCGGTTCGTATGAGCAGTTCTTC. Protein sequence: CSAAGSYEQFF.

This clonotype was found many times. The chain employs TRBV7-2 and TRBJ2-5; D not certain. Deletions cut 1 base from V and 6 bases from J, with 6 bases between. Germline-derived CDR1 and CDR2 are SGHTA and FQGNSA. The CDR3 extends over 12 amino acids. CDR3 nucleotides: TGTGCCAGCAGCTTAGTTCGGCAGACCCAGTACTTC. Its translation: CASSLVRQTQYF.

With regard to this clonotype: A read error is possible here, since a much larger clone lies one base away. The chain is built from TRBV12-3 or TRBV12-4 and TRBJ1-1, with D unresolved. This CDR3 spans 14 amino acids. CDR3 region: CASSLALRNTKAFF. CDR3 coding DNA: TGTGCCAGCAGTTTAGCGCTGAGGAACACTAAAGCTTTCTTT.

This clonotype occurred many times. The J gene is TRBJ2-3, the V gene TRBV7-2, with 10 bases matching TRBD2. Germline assignment: CDR1 SGHTA and CDR2 FQGNSA. The ends lost 6 bases at V and 4 bases at J; junction bases unmatched: 10. The CDR3 has 16 amino acids. CDR3 in amino acids: CASSSPSGRAPDTQYF. The CDR3 coding sequence is TGTGCCAGCAGTTCCCCGAGCGGGAGGGCCCCAGATACGCAGTATTTT.

The chain is built from TRBV6-2 or TRBV6-3 and TRBJ2-3; D perhaps matches TRBD2 (7 bases). The V end was cut by 1 base, the J end by 3 bases, with 17 bases between. The CDR3 runs to 17 residues. Germline CDR1 is MNHEY and CDR2 is SVGEGT. Here the CDR3 DNA reads TGTGCCAGCAGTTACTTGGGGGGGCACGATTGGACAGATACGCAGTATTTT. It yields the protein CASSYLGGHDWTDTQYF.

This clonotype was counted only a few times. V usage is TRBV29-1 and J usage is TRBJ2-2; unclear D gene. CDR1 and CDR2 from the germline V gene are SQVTM and ANQGSEA. The V and J ends lost 4 bases and 4 bases respectively, with 7 bases between them. The CDR3 runs 12 residues. The CDR3 nucleotides read TGCAGCGTTGCCATAGGCACCGGGGAGCTGTTTTTT. Translated: CSVAIGTGELFF.